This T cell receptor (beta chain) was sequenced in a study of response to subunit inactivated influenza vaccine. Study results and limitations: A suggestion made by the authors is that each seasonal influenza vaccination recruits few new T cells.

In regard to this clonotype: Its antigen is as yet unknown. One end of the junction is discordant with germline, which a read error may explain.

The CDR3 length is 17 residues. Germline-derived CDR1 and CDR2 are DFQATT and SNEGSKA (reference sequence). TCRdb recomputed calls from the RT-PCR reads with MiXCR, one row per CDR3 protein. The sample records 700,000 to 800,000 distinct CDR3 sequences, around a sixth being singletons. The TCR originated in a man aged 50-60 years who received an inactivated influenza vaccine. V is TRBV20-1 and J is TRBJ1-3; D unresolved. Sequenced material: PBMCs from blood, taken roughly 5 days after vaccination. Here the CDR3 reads CSARDPGRPYSGNTISF. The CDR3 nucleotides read TGCAGTGCTAGAGACCCCGGTAGGCCGTACTCTGGAAACACCATATCTTTT.